This T cell receptor beta chain was documented in a study of identical twins. Study results and caveats: The same donors were not followed; conclusions instead depended on cross-sectional statistical analysis. Twin-shared out-of-frame alpha sequences showed excess low generation probability.

Addition of a universal primer site occurred through template switching, and cDNA carried unique molecular identifiers. TCRdb re-called the 5' RACE reads through MiXCR, storing one row per CDR3 protein. The repertoire holds around 100,000 distinct CDR3 sequences, with 5.9% as singletons. Among all donors, each was a healthy Caucasian. This clonotype has ten or more counts. The antigen remains undetermined. V gave up 4 bases and J gave up 4 bases; unmatched junction bases: 4. This CDR3 is 14 amino acids long. The V gene's germline CDR1 is SGHRS and CDR2 YFSETQ. The genes are TRBV5-1 and TRBJ2-2, with TRBD2 identical over 7 bases. The specimen was memory T cells sorted from blood. The TCR originated in a woman between 45 and 60 years old in good health. This CDR3 reads CASSGGLGTGELFF. CDR3 in DNA: TGCGCCAGCAGCGGCGGACTAGGCACCGGGGAGCTGTTTTTT.